This T cell receptor (beta chain) was obtained from a study of STAT3 mutations in large granular lymphocyte leukemia (dated by TCRdb to between 2018 and 2021). Regarding the complete study: In roughly half of the longitudinally sequenced T-LGLL patients, canonical activating STAT3 mutations were detected. One or more immunosuppressive therapy regimens were given to more than half of T-LGLL patients, and hematologic response was seen in 40% of the treated patients. To reconstruct clonal hierarchy and dynamics, serial deep sequencing of TCRbeta CDR3 and STAT3 was performed in patients with T-cell large granular lymphocyte leukemia. Fewer than 20 representative T-LGLL cases were selected from an initial cohort of roughly 210 LGL patients for longitudinal TCRbeta and STAT3 sequencing. As controls within the study, a couple of patients with natural killer LGL leukemia were also sequenced longitudinally. Patients were sequenced at around 4 time points on average, with the number of samplings per patient ranging from 2 to 8. General study outcomes and caveats: Because no samples were available when a clone first appeared, clonal expansion had to be inferred from samplings taken at other points. All T-LGLL patients had at least one immunodominant TCRbeta clonotype, and roughly half had multiple immunodominant subclonotypes. Persisting codominant clonotypes in some patients meant a small but highly pathogenic clone may have been missed. Linking therapy response to changes in TCR clonal burden was complicated by variable intervals between samplings and by differing treatment regimens. In several patients, dominant TCR clone burden exceeded STAT3 mutant burden, suggesting STAT3 mutation arose secondarily within a pre-expanded clone. TCR clonotype switching after therapy was observed in about 35% of the 18 patients, and all newly emerging clones were found to be STAT3 wild type.

The germline V gene gives CDR1 as KGHSH and CDR2 as LQKENI. Compared with germline, V lacks 2 bases and J lacks 4 bases; bases without a gene match: 4. The CDR3 spans 14 residues, from the cysteine through the phenylalanine. Only the CDR3 portion is preserved as DNA: 42 bases, with reading frame beginning at the first base. TCRbeta libraries were sequenced on an Illumina MiSeq, and an average of about 40,000 productive templates per sample was obtained. Using multiplex PCR amplification, the immunoSEQ assay generated the TCRbeta CDR3 libraries. On the authors' methods: Repertoire diversity was calculated as previously defined, and values close to 0 indicated extremely monoclonal samples. As stored in TCRdb, this immuneACCESS dataset retains in-frame rearrangements with V and J assigned. A fraction of the clones does not appear; measured against another copy, unresolved V genes explain less than half of the discrepancy, and the remainder lacks a known reason. The V and J calls and clone size were taken over from that table, and D and trimming were inferred from the DNA. The sample includes around 7,000 clones, with around 70% observed a single time. The biggest ten clones account for 20% to 30% of the sample.

Note on this clone: Its recognized antigen is unknown. Qualities for individual bases were not recorded, and no much larger clone is one base off.

DNA was extracted from blood mononuclear cells, and the same DNA was used for both TCR and STAT3 sequencing. The receptor comes from a woman aged 35 to 49 with T-cell large granular lymphocyte leukemia. Some clones in this sample may be carry-over from other donors' samples. The age is the age at diagnosis. The V gene is TRBV18 and the J gene is TRBJ2-5; 7 nucleotides in the junction match TRBD2. Source material: peripheral blood mononuclear cells. CDR3 sequence: CASSPRWEGETQYF. The nucleotide sequence reads as follows: TGTGCCAGCTCACCAAGGTGGGAGGGAGAGACCCAGTACTTC.